This T cell receptor beta chain is from a study of cytomegalovirus exposure and HLA in healthy donors. About the research overall: Previous work identified roughly 120 million unique TCR beta sequences from roughly 170 million T cells.

The germline V gene encodes CDR1 PRHDT and CDR2 FYEKMQ (reference sequence). Trimming cost V 2 bases and J 5 bases, with 18 bases left between them. The CDR3 has 16 residues. On this clone: Its antigen remains unknown.

Points from the study as a whole: A missense DCLRE1C variant was associated with V- and J-gene trimming of TCR beta chains in a later analysis, and an independent cohort replicated the association. Cytomegalovirus association was listed for 150 to 200 TCR beta chains. Upon later analysis, TCR association rates were observed to vary by HLA locus, being highest for DRB1 and lowest for HLA-C.

PCR primers comprised 60 Vbeta and 13 Jbeta primers. Here immunoSEQ multiplex PCR was the method, and the copy in TCRdb shows in-frame clones only, minus some. The sample contains some 120,000 clones, about 74% of which appear only once. This clonotype originated in a man aged 25 to 40 in good health and CMV-seronegative. This rearrangement joins TRBV13 to TRBJ2-5; a possible D gene is TRBD2 (6 bases). The sequencing sample was made of PBMCs. CDR3 sequence reads: CASSLKRPGGDETQYF. The CDR3 region has the DNA TGTGCCAGCAGCTTAAAAAGGCCCGGCGGGGACGAGACCCAGTACTTC. Complete variable domain (other parts from reference TRBV13 and TRBJ2-5): AAGVIQSPRHLIKEKRETATLKCYPIPRHDTVYWYQQGPGQDPQFLISFYEKMQSDKGSIPDRFSAQQFSDYHSELNMSSLELGDSALYFCASSLKRPGGDETQYFGPGTRLLVL.